The next 23 T cell receptor beta chains were all read from a single sample in a study of T cell responses to AZD1222 COVID-19 vaccine. The protocol was immunoSEQ multiplex PCR, while the TCRdb copy is restricted to in-frame clones and leaves out a portion. Of 140,000 to 150,000 clones listed, 85% to 95% are singletons. The source material was peripheral blood, sampled after recovery from COVID-19. The receptors shown here come from an adult who had recovered from COVID-19.

CDR3 DNA: TGTGCCAGCAGCGTAGATCCAGGGGGATACGAGCAGTACTTC. Translated: CASSVDPGGYEQYF. The chain couples TRBV9 to TRBJ2-7; 7 bases align to TRBD1. CDR1 and CDR2 from the germline V gene are SGDLS and YYNGEE. CDR3 length: 14 amino acids. V was clipped by 0 bases and J by 4 bases; unmatched bases: 4. Full variable domain (remainder filled in from reference TRBV9 and TRBJ2-7): DSGVTQTPKHLITATGQRVTLRCSPRSGDLSVYWYQQSLDQGLQFLIQYYNGEERAKGNILERFSAQQFPDLHSELNLSSLELGDSALYFCASSVDPGGYEQYFGPGTRLTVT.

This chain connects TRBV19 to TRBJ2-3, with 16 nucleotides matching TRBD2. Trimming took 3 bases from V and 1 from J; bases not matched to a gene: 7. Per the germline V gene, CDR1 is LNHDA and CDR2 is SQIVND (reference sequence). The CDR3 sequence is 19 residues long. The CDR3 loop reads CASSIGKGLAGGRTDTQYF. In DNA form, the CDR3 reads TGTGCCAGTAGTATTGGAAAGGGACTAGCGGGAGGGCGCACAGATACGCAGTATTTT.

The CDR3 sequence is CASSEISPGQRPYEQYF. In nucleotides, the CDR3 is TGTGCCAGCAGCGAAATCAGCCCGGGACAGAGACCCTACGAGCAGTACTTC. The rearrangement links TRBV2 to TRBJ2-7; TRBD1 matches at 7 bases. This CDR3 has 17 residues. In germline, CDR1 is SNHLY, CDR2 FYNNEI. V lost 6 bases, J lost 2 bases, and 16 bases stayed unmatched.

This chain uses TRBV24-1 with TRBJ1-1; weak D call: TRBD1 (5 bases). The CDR3 is 13 amino acids. The germline CDR1 and CDR2 sequences are KGHDR and SFDVKD. Trimming stripped 9 bases from V and 1 base from J, with 11 bases between. CDR3 loop: CATADGGNTEAFF. The CDR3 DNA reads TGTGCCACCGCTGACGGGGGGAACACTGAAGCTTTCTTT.

The chain couples TRBV29-1 to TRBJ2-7, with 8 bases lining up with TRBD2. Germline trimming cut 1 base from V and 3 bases from J; bases unmatched to any gene: 2. Germline-derived CDR1 and CDR2 are SQVTM and ANQGSEA. CDR3 length: 13 residues. CDR3 region: CSVEGGTSYEQYF. The CDR3, as DNA: TGCAGCGTTGAAGGTGGGACTAGCTACGAGCAGTACTTC.

The V and J genes are TRBV5-1 and TRBJ1-2; 7 nucleotides agree with TRBD1. CDR3 size: 14 residues. Losses at the gene ends were 4 bases for V and 7 bases for J; bases not matched to a gene: 10. CDR1 and CDR2 (germline): SGHRS, YFSETQ. CDR3 nucleotide sequence: TGCGCCAGCAGCCCAAGACAGGGAATGGGTGGCTACACCTTC. Its translation: CASSPRQGMGGYTF.

V usage is TRBV2 and J usage is TRBJ1-4, with D perhaps TRBD1 (5 bases). Per the germline V gene, CDR1 is SNHLY and CDR2 is FYNNEI. The length of the CDR3 is 16 residues. V lost 5 bases and J 7 bases, leaving 20 bases between the germline ends. The CDR3 loop reads CASSPRGGEESEKLFF. The CDR3 coding sequence is TGTGCCAGCAGTCCCCGGGGAGGGGAGGAAAGTGAAAAACTGTTTTTT.

The gene calls are TRBV19 and TRBJ2-1, with 7 bases that match TRBD2. Germline trimming cut 6 bases from V and 7 bases from J; bases unmatched to any gene: 12. CDR1 is LNHDA, CDR2 SQIVND, per germline (reference sequence). The CDR3 runs to 15 residues. The CDR3 nucleotides are TGTGCCAGTAGGGAGAGGGCGGGAGTAAGGAATGAGCAGTTCTTC. Its translation: CASRERAGVRNEQFF.

The rearrangement uses TRBV7-2 and TRBJ2-3; TRBD2 matches at 10 bases. Germline CDR1 reads SGHTA; CDR2 reads FQGNSA. Unmatched junction bases numbered 7, after V lost 2 bases and J lost 5 bases. This CDR3 has 16 residues. In DNA, the CDR3 is TGTGCCAGCAGCTTAAAACTAGCGGGAACGATAGATACGCAGTATTTT. Protein sequence: CASSLKLAGTIDTQYF.

The J gene is TRBJ2-3, the V gene TRBV5-6; no reliable D call. V lost 2 bases and J lost 0, with 7 bases in between. Germline values: CDR1 SGHDT, CDR2 YYEEEE. The CDR3 runs to 14 residues. The CDR3: CASSFRTSTDTQYF. In DNA form, the CDR3 reads TGTGCCAGCAGCTTCAGGACCAGCACAGATACGCAGTATTTT. The variable domain in full, completed from reference TRBV5-6 and TRBJ2-3, reads DAGVTQSPTHLIKTRGQQVTLRCSPKSGHDTVSWYQQALGQGPQFIFQYYEEEERQRGNFPDRFSGHQFPNYSSELNVNALLLGDSALYLCASSFRTSTDTQYFGPGTRLTVL.

The V and J genes are TRBV5-1 and TRBJ2-3; 9 nucleotides align to TRBD1. Trimming took 4 bases from V and 6 from J; bases not matched to a gene: 9. Germline V lookup: CDR1 SGHRS, CDR2 YFSETQ. The CDR3 is 15 amino acids. The CDR3 protein is CASSPWGQGGDTQYF. Here the CDR3 DNA reads TGCGCCAGCAGCCCTTGGGGACAGGGCGGGGATACGCAGTATTTT.

V gene TRBV5-1 combines with J gene TRBJ2-2; no reliable D call. With 6 bases removed from V and 2 bases from J, the gap between germline ends came to 17 bases. The CDR3 runs 16 residues. Germline lookup yields CDR1 SGHRS and CDR2 YFSETQ. The CDR3 bases are TGCGCCAGCAAGGATGAGGTGGCAGCAAACACCGGGGAGCTGTTTTTT. Its translation is CASKDEVAANTGELFF.

The V and J genes are TRBV2 and TRBJ2-3, with D tentatively TRBD1 (6 bases). The CDR3 is made up of 10 amino acids. CDR1 SNHLY and CDR2 FYNNEI come from the germline V gene. V shed 8 bases and J shed 11 bases, with 11 bases lying between them. This CDR3 reads CASRGRGQYF. CDR3 nucleotide sequence: TGTGCCAGCCGGGGCAGGGGGCAGTATTTT.

The rearrangement uses TRBV28 and TRBJ1-2; D ambiguous. The germline V gene encodes CDR1 MDHEN and CDR2 SYDVKM. This CDR3 spans 13 amino acids. Deletions cut 3 bases from V and 8 bases from J, with 13 bases between. CDR3 loop: CASSLGAPWGYTF. For the CDR3, the DNA is TGTGCCAGCAGTTTGGGCGCCCCCTGGGGCTACACCTTC.

V usage is TRBV7-8 and J usage is TRBJ1-5; 7 nucleotides align to TRBD1. Germline-derived CDR1 and CDR2 are SGHVS and FQNEAQ. The J segment lost 3 bases and the V segment lost 5 bases, leaving 10 bases of the junction unmatched. The CDR3 totals 16 residues. The chain's CDR3 is CASSPQTGQANQPQHF. Written as DNA, the CDR3 is TGTGCCAGCAGCCCCCAAACTGGACAGGCCAATCAGCCCCAGCATTTT. Looking up the rest from reference TRBV7-8 and TRBJ1-5 gives the full variable domain: GAGVSQSPRYKVAKRGQDVALRCDPISGHVSLFWYQQALGQGPEFLTYFQNEAQLDKSGLPSDRFFAERPEGSVSTLKIQRTQQEDSAVYLCASSPQTGQANQPQHFGDGTRLSIL.

This chain joins TRBV6-5 and TRBJ2-1, with no clear D. Per germline, CDR1 MNHEY and CDR2 SVGAGI. The CDR3 has 12 residues. The ends were cut back, 8 bases at V and 8 bases at J, with 13 bases in the middle. The CDR3 region has the DNA TGTGCCAGCGGCCCTAGGTTGGATGAGCAGTTCTTC. Protein: CASGPRLDEQFF.

The table lists this clone with a few counts. This chain uses TRBV9 with TRBJ1-1; D not resolved. The CDR3 contains 13 residues. CDR1 is SGDLS, CDR2 YYNGEE, per germline. Deletions cut 1 base from V and 1 base from J, with 5 bases between. CDR3 in DNA: TGTGCCAGCAGCGTACAGCCGAACACTGAAGCTTTCTTT. This codes for CASSVQPNTEAFF.

The J gene is TRBJ1-3, the V gene TRBV5-1; D is undetermined. This CDR3 spans 13 amino acids. Germline assignment: CDR1 SGHRS and CDR2 YFSETQ. The V gene lost 0 bases and the J gene lost 0 bases, with 1 base spanning the gap. In nucleotides, the CDR3 is TGCGCCAGCAGCTTGGCCTCTGGAAACACCATATATTTT. Its protein is CASSLASGNTIYF. Together with reference TRBV5-1 and TRBJ1-3, the CDR3 gives the full variable domain: KAGVTQTPRYLIKTRGQQVTLSCSPISGHRSVSWYQQTPGQGLQFLFEYFSETQRNKGNFPGRFSGRQFSNSRSEMNVSTLELGDSALYLCASSLASGNTIYFGEGSWLTVV.

This chain connects TRBV4-1 to TRBJ2-4; the match to TRBD2 covers 16 bases. Germline CDR1 reads MGHRA; CDR2 reads YSYEKL. J gave up 0 bases and V 10 bases, and 9 bases lay outside the gene matches. The CDR3 totals 18 residues. This CDR3 reads CATAPGLAGGLAKNIQYF. In DNA, the CDR3 is TGCGCCACCGCGCCGGGACTAGCGGGAGGGCTAGCCAAAAACATTCAGTACTTC.

The gene calls are TRBV28 and TRBJ1-5, with D possibly being TRBD1 (5 bases). Germline V gene sequence: CDR1 MDHEN, CDR2 SYDVKM. CDR3 length: 18 amino acids. The germline V and J ends were trimmed by 5 bases and 1 base, with 21 bases remaining between them. The CDR3 nucleotides are TGTGCCAGCAGTAGAATTGACTTCAGGGAGGCGAGCAATCAGCCCCAGCATTTT. Translated: CASSRIDFREASNQPQHF.

In this sample, this clone turned up once. The chain links TRBV28 to TRBJ2-7; TRBD1 matches at 8 bases. Germline values: CDR1 MDHEN, CDR2 SYDVKM. After removal of 5 bases from V and 2 bases from J, the junction contained 5 bases not matched to a gene. There are 14 residues in the CDR3. The CDR3 is CASSDNRGAYEQYF. The DNA for the CDR3 is TGTGCCAGCAGTGACAACAGGGGGGCCTACGAGCAGTACTTC.

The V gene is TRBV14, the J gene TRBJ1-1; D possibly corresponds to TRBD1 (6 bases). The CDR3 is 15 residues long. Germline loops: CDR1 SGHDN, CDR2 FVKESK. Trimming left V 0 bases short and J 1 base short, with 9 bases between. CDR3 in DNA: TGTGCCAGCAGCCAAGAAGAGGGGGGGAACACTGAAGCTTTCTTT. It specifies CASSQEEGGNTEAFF.

The V gene is TRBV3-1 (or the pseudogene TRBV3-2), the J gene TRBJ2-3, with D possibly TRBD1 on 5 matching bases. The germline V and J ends were trimmed by 4 bases and 4 bases, with 15 bases remaining between them. The CDR3 runs 15 residues. Germline CDR1 is LGHDT and CDR2 is YNNKEL (reference sequence). The CDR3 sequence: CASSLPGQGADTQYF. The DNA of the CDR3 is TGTGCCAGCAGCCTACCAGGACAAGGGGCAGATACGCAGTATTTT.